This T cell receptor (beta chain) originates from a study of OX40 agonist ivuxolimab in advanced cancers. V was cut by 2 bases and J by 4 bases, with 4 bases left in between. This CDR3 has 12 amino acids. CDR1 and CDR2 from the germline V gene are SGHVS and FNYEAQ. Repertoires were generated with immunoSEQ multiplex PCR, while TCRdb's copy carries only in-frame clones and drops some. Of some 95,000 clones listed, roughly nine tenths are singletons. J is TRBJ2-3 and V is TRBV7-6; D remains ambiguous. Source: CD4+ or CD8+ T cells sorted from blood, taken in a trial of the OX40 agonist ivuxolimab. This sequence was found in an adult with an advanced solid tumor such as melanoma, head and neck, liver or kidney cancer. This CDR3 is CASSLKADTQYF. CDR3 DNA sequence: TGTGCCAGCAGCTTAAAGGCAGATACGCAGTATTTT.